Presented here are 9 T cell receptor beta chains from one specimen sequenced in a study of beta chain features in type 1 diabetes. Their target antigens are unknown. Since all of the isolated RNA was reverse transcribed, expressed TCRB transcripts were what got sequenced. Libraries were prepared by immunoSEQ multiplex PCR; TCRdb keeps only in-frame clonotypes and omits some of them. The repertoire holds 400,000 or so clones, with over 8.5% as singletons. Study-level results: Moderate but significant shortening of TCRB CDR3s was recorded in all four CD4+ subsets from Type 1 diabetes patients.

What was sequenced was central memory CD4+ T cells from blood. All receptors derive from a man aged 25-45 years with type 1 diabetes.

CDR3 nucleotide sequence: TGTGCCACCAGCAGATCCCGACGGGAAGGGGAGACCCAGTACTTC. Encoded protein: CATSRSRREGETQYF. The rearrangement links TRBV15 to TRBJ2-5; TRBD2 might be the D (5 bases). The CDR3 is 15 residues long. In germline, CDR1 is LNHNV, CDR2 YYDKDF (reference sequence). Trimming shortened V by 2 bases and J by 5 bases, and 15 bases separated the two germline ends.

The genes are TRBV7-2 and TRBJ2-1, with 8 bases fitting TRBD1. The germline V gene has CDR1 SGHTA and CDR2 FQGNSA. The J segment lost 6 bases and the V segment lost 3 bases, leaving 10 bases of the junction unmatched. CDR3 length: 16 amino acids. The CDR3: CASSFGQGRRINEQFF. CDR3 sequence (DNA): TGTGCCAGCAGCTTCGGACAGGGAAGGAGAATCAATGAGCAGTTCTTC.

This clone has more than one count but fewer than ten. This chain connects TRBV25-1 to TRBJ1-2, with 9 bases that match TRBD1. Germline trimming cut 2 bases from V and 8 bases from J; bases unmatched to any gene: 9. The CDR3 runs 15 residues. Germline assignment: CDR1 MGHDK and CDR2 SYGVNS. CDR3: CASSEMGQGSGGYTF. CDR3 in DNA: TGTGCCAGCAGTGAAATGGGACAGGGTTCAGGAGGCTACACCTTC.

The J gene is TRBJ2-6, the V gene TRBV7-3; D assignment may be TRBD1 or TRBD2 (6 bases each). The V end was cut by 5 bases, the J end by 2 bases, with 13 bases between. This CDR3 contains 16 residues. Germline V CDR1 and CDR2: SGHTA, FQGTGA. The CDR3 DNA reads as TGTGCCAGCAGCCGAGATCGGGGGCCTGGGGCCAACGTCCTGACTTTC. Its protein is CASSRDRGPGANVLTF.

This clone has just a few counts. The chain employs TRBV29-1 and TRBJ2-7, with a tentative D call TRBD1 (6 bases). Germline values: CDR1 SQVTM, CDR2 ANQGSEA. Trimming cost V 5 bases and J 6 bases, with 17 bases left between them. CDR3 length: 13 residues. The CDR3 region has the DNA TGCAGCGTTTGGGGGCGCGGGCAGGGCGAGCAGTACTTC. Amino acids: CSVWGRGQGEQYF.

The sample holds many counts of this clone. This chain connects TRBV4-3 to TRBJ2-5; D possibly matches TRBD1 or TRBD2 (6 bases each). V lost 0 bases and J lost 5, with 13 bases in between. Germline CDR1 is LGHNA and CDR2 is YSLEER. The CDR3 runs 15 residues. The CDR3 here is CASSQDHVGGETQYF. The CDR3 DNA is TGCGCCAGCAGCCAAGATCATGTAGGGGGGGAGACCCAGTACTTC.

The chain employs TRBV27 and TRBJ2-7; TRBD1 is a possible D gene (6 bases). The CDR3 contains 13 residues. V shed 4 bases and J shed 3 bases, with 10 bases lying between them. Per germline, CDR1 MNHEY and CDR2 SMNVEV (reference sequence). CDR3 sequence (DNA): TGTGCCAGCAGTTCGCTGGACAGCTACGAGCAGTACTTC. Protein: CASSSLDSYEQYF.

In this sample, this clone turned up many times. CDR3 sequence (DNA): TGTGCCAGCAGTTGGGACACTTCGAACACTGAAGCTTTCTTT. Protein product: CASSWDTSNTEAFF. This chain joins TRBV7-2 and TRBJ1-1; D might be TRBD1 (6 bases). The germline V gene has CDR1 SGHTA and CDR2 FQGNSA. The CDR3 is made up of 14 amino acids. V lost 6 bases, J lost 1 base, and 12 bases lay in between.

This clone was observed a single time. The genes are TRBV12-5 and TRBJ2-2; TRBD1 matches 9 bases. CDR3 length: 16 amino acids. Losses at the gene ends were 8 bases for V and 8 bases for J; bases not matched to a gene: 15. Germline lookup yields CDR1 LGHNT and CDR2 FRNRAP. CDR3 nucleotide sequence: TGTGCTAGTATGAGACTCCAAGGACAGGGGACTGGGGAGCTGTTTTTT. Its translation is CASMRLQGQGTGELFF. The variable domain in full, completed from reference TRBV12-5 and TRBJ2-2, reads DARVTQTPRHKVTEMGQEVTMRCQPILGHNTVFWYRQTMMQGLELLAYFRNRAPLDDSGMPKDRFSAEMPDATLATLKIQPSEPRDSAVYFCASMRLQGQGTGELFFGEGSRLTVL.